A selection of T cell receptor beta chains follows, all from one sample in a study of Tregs in tolerant kidney transplant recipients. Libraries were prepared by immunoSEQ multiplex PCR; TCRdb keeps only in-frame clonotypes and omits some of them. The sample includes about 64,000 clones, roughly 98% of them seen just once. This material consisted of Tregs from blood, taken before the transplant. These TCRs come from a human donor who received a combined kidney and bone marrow transplant. The CDR3 runs from the conserved cysteine through the conserved F or W. A D gene is named only where the DNA matches it firmly. Where a row states a size, it is once, few, many or the class of an expanded clone; other rows omit it.

NA	NA	TRBV2	TRBJ1-2	TGTGCCAGCAGTGAAGCGCGGGATCGGTTCTCGAGTGGCTACACCTTC	CASSEARDRFSSGYTF
NA	NA	TRBV7-6	TRBJ2-2	TGTGCCAGCAGCTTAGACCGAGCGGGGAACACCGGGGAGCTGTTTTTT	CASSLDRAGNTGELFF
TRBD1	NA	TRBV7-9	TRBJ2-1	TGTGCCAGCAGCTCACGTAGGGGACAGTACAATGAGCAGTTCTTC	CASSSRRGQYNEQFF
TRBD1	NA	TRBV18	TRBJ1-2	TGTGCCAGCTCACCACGGACAGGTTTAACTGGTGGCTACACCTTC	CASSPRTGLTGGYTF
TRBD2	once	TRBV6-5	TRBJ2-1	TGTGCCAGCAGTAGAAGCGGGAGCTCCTACAATGAGCAGTTCTTC	CASSRSGSSYNEQFF
NA	NA	TRBV7-2	TRBJ2-1	TGTGCCAGCAGCTCGAGGGACTTGAGCAATGAGCAGTTCTTC	CASSSRDLSNEQFF
NA	NA	TRBV14	TRBJ1-6	TGTGCCAGCAGCCAGTACCTACATAATTCACCCCTCCACTTT	CASSQYLHNSPLHF
NA	NA	TRBV5-5	TRBJ1-2	TGTGCCAGCAGCTTGTCCCCTGGGGGCTTGTACTATGGCTACACCTTC	CASSLSPGGLYYGYTF
NA	NA	TRBV21-1	TRBJ2-7	TGTGCCAGCAGCAAAGCGGTAGGGACTAGCGGGAGCGTTTTTGCCTACGAGCAGTACTTC	CASSKAVGTSGSVFAYEQYF
TRBD1	once	TRBV14	TRBJ2-7	TGTGCCAGCAGCTACCGACAGGGCCACGCCTCCTACGAGCAGTACTTC	CASSYRQGHASYEQYF
TRBD2	NA	TRBV5-1	TRBJ2-2	TGCGCCAGCAGCACTACTAGCGGCCACACCGGGGAGCTGTTTTTT	CASSTTSGHTGELFF
TRBD2	once	TRBV19	TRBJ2-4	TGTGCCAGTAGTCCGGGACTAGGAGAGGCGGAAAACATTCAGTACTTC	CASSPGLGEAENIQYF
NA	NA	TRBV9	TRBJ2-3	TGTGCCAGCAGCGTAGGTAGAGGCACGCAGTATTTT	CASSVGRGTQYF
NA	NA	TRBV11-3	TRBJ2-5	TGTGCCAGCAGCTTAGATTCTTTAGAGACCCAGTACTTC	CASSLDSLETQYF
NA	NA	TRBV29-1	TRBJ1-6	TGCAGCGTAAAGACAGGATATAATTCACCCCTCCACTTT	CSVKTGYNSPLHF
NA	NA	TRBV5-6	TRBJ2-6	TGTGCCAGCAGCTTGGCCAGATCTGGGGCCAACGTCCTGACTTTC	CASSLARSGANVLTF
NA	NA	TRBV29-1	TRBJ2-1	TGCAGCGTTGGGGGGCTAGCTGGCAATGAGCAGTTCTTC	CSVGGLAGNEQFF
NA	NA	TRBV30	TRBJ1-1	TGTGCCTGGGTGGGACAATTCTTTTCTGAAGCTTTCTTT	CAWVGQFFSEAFF
TRBD2	NA	TRBV7-6	TRBJ2-7	TGTGCCAGCAGCTTTGGCCTGGCGGGGGGGCAATACGAGCAGTACTTC	CASSFGLAGGQYEQYF
NA	NA	TRBV9	TRBJ1-5	TGTGCCAGCAGCGTAGGGGAGTTTCAGCCCCAGCATTTT	CASSVGEFQPQHF
TRBD2	NA	TRBV18	TRBJ2-1	TGTGCCAGCTCACCTCCCTCGGCGGGAGTTATATCTGGTGAGCAGTTCTTC	CASSPPSAGVISGEQFF
TRBD2	NA	TRBV7-2	TRBJ2-1	TGTGCCAGCAGCTCGGCCCTCACTAGCGGGGGTTTCTTC	CASSSALTSGGFF
NA	NA	TRBV20-1	TRBJ1-2	TGCAACGCAGGGGGCTACACCTTC	CNAGGYTF
TRBD2	NA	TRBV2	TRBJ2-4	TGTGCCAGCAGTCCGACTAGCGGAAAAAACATTCAGTACTTC	CASSPTSGKNIQYF
TRBD2	NA	TRBV5-4	TRBJ2-1	TGTGCCAGCAGCTTGCCTCTAGCGGGAGTCCGCAATGAGCAGTTCTTC	CASSLPLAGVRNEQFF
TRBD2	NA	TRBV13	TRBJ2-1	TGTGCCAGCAGCCGGACTAGCGGGGGGGCAACCTACAATGAGCAGTTCTTC	CASSRTSGGATYNEQFF
TRBD2	NA	TRBV7-2	TRBJ2-3	TGTGCCAGCAGCTTATTCGGCGGGGGGGCCGTTGCAGATACGCAGTATTTT	CASSLFGGGAVADTQYF
NA	NA	TRBV7-9	TRBJ2-7	TGTGCCAGCAGCTTACAGGGCTTATGGTCTCGGCAGTACTTC	CASSLQGLWSRQYF
NA	NA	TRBV2	TRBJ1-1	TGTGCCAGCAGTACAGGACGCCTACAACACACTGAAGCTTTCTTT	CASSTGRLQHTEAFF
TRBD2	NA	TRBV9	TRBJ2-1	TGTGCCAGCAGCGTAGCGGCTAGCGGGGGCTCCTACAATGAGCAGTTCTTC	CASSVAASGGSYNEQFF
NA	NA	TRBV30	TRBJ1-2	TGTGCCTGGAGATCCTCAAGCCTCTATGGCTACACCTTC	CAWRSSSLYGYTF
TRBD2	NA	TRBV6-5	TRBJ2-2	TGTGCCAGCAGTTACGGCCTAGCGGGGGTGTCCGGGGAGCTGTTTTTT	CASSYGLAGVSGELFF
NA	once	TRBV19	TRBJ2-5	TGTGCCAGTAGTGCCCGAAGGGGGGGGGAGACCCAGTACTTC	CASSARRGGETQYF
TRBD1	NA	TRBV7-2	TRBJ2-5	TGTGCCAGCAGCCCAGGACAGGGGTTGGGTAAAGAGACCCAGTACTTC	CASSPGQGLGKETQYF
TRBD1	NA	TRBV28	TRBJ2-5	TGTGCCAGCAGTTTCTCGTACAGGGACAGAGAGACCCAGTACTTC	CASSFSYRDRETQYF
NA	NA	TRBV18	TRBJ2-2	TGTGCCAGCTCCCCAACTAAGAACACCGGGGAGCTGTTTTTT	CASSPTKNTGELFF
NA	NA	TRBV6-1	TRBJ1-2	TGTGCCAGCAATCCGCTAGAGATCTCCTATGGCTACACCTTC	CASNPLEISYGYTF
NA	NA	TRBV9	TRBJ1-2	TGTGCCAGCAGCGTATCCTCCCAGGTCCACTATGGCTACACCTTC	CASSVSSQVHYGYTF
NA	NA	TRBV7-6	TRBJ1-1	TGTGCCAGCAGCTTATCCGTGAACACTGAAGCTTTCTTT	CASSLSVNTEAFF
NA	NA	TRBV30	TRBJ1-3	TGTGCCTGGAGTCGAGAAAACTCTGGAAACACCATATATTTT	CAWSRENSGNTIYF
NA	NA	TRBV9	TRBJ2-3	TGTGCCAGCAGCGTAGCGGTGAGCACAGATACGCAGTATTTT	CASSVAVSTDTQYF
NA	NA	TRBV28	TRBJ1-1	TGTGCCAGCAGTCTGGACACTGTGAACACTGAAGCTTTCTTT	CASSLDTVNTEAFF
NA	NA	TRBV7-2	TRBJ2-5	TGTGCCAGCAGCTTATCAGGGACATACCAAGAGACCCAGTACTTC	CASSLSGTYQETQYF
TRBD2	NA	TRBV11-2	TRBJ2-2	TGTGCCAGCAGCCTAGCGGCTAGCGGGGGTCGTCGGACCGGGGAGCTGTTTTTT	CASSLAASGGRRTGELFF
TRBD2	NA	TRBV5-1	TRBJ2-3	TGCGCCAGCAGCTTGGCTAGCGGGGTTGCAGATACGCAGTATTTT	CASSLASGVADTQYF
TRBD1	few	TRBV29-1	TRBJ2-7	TGCAGCGTATGGACAGGCGAGGACTACGAGCAGTACTTC	CSVWTGEDYEQYF
NA	NA	TRBV5-1	TRBJ2-6	TGCGCCAGCAGCTTGGAAGGCAGGGCTGGGGCCAACGTCCTGACTTTC	CASSLEGRAGANVLTF
NA	NA	TRBV7-8	TRBJ1-1	TGTGCCAGCAGCTTAGCCGAGGGTGTTGAAGCTTTCTTT	CASSLAEGVEAFF
NA	NA	TRBV5-1	TRBJ2-7	TGCGCCAGCAGCCCCGGGGAACCCTACGAGCAGTACTTC	CASSPGEPYEQYF
TRBD1	NA	TRBV7-2	TRBJ1-2	TGTGCCAGCAGCTTAGGGCAGGGGGGTGGCTACACCTTC	CASSLGQGGGYTF
TRBD2	NA	TRBV4-3	TRBJ2-3	TGCGCCAGCAGCCAAGATCGGGGGGGATTCACAGATACGCAGTATTTT	CASSQDRGGFTDTQYF
TRBD1	NA	TRBV4-1	TRBJ2-4	TGCGCCAGCAGCCAAGAACGGGACAGGGGGTCCCTAGCCAAAAACATTCAGTACTTC	CASSQERDRGSLAKNIQYF
NA	NA	TRBV7-3	TRBJ1-1	TGTGCCAGCAGCGCGTGTGGGGGGGGCACTGAAGCTTTCTTT	CASSACGGGTEAFF
TRBD1	NA	TRBV5-3	TRBJ1-2	TGTGCCAGAAGCTGGACAGGTTCCGCTGACTACACCTTC	CARSWTGSADYTF
NA	NA	TRBV30	TRBJ2-3	TGTGCCTGGTCACACCTTAGCACAGATACGCAGTATTTT	CAWSHLSTDTQYF